This is a list of T cell receptor beta chains from one sample in a study of PD-1 blockade in classical Hodgkin lymphoma. Repertoires were generated with immunoSEQ multiplex PCR, while TCRdb's copy carries only in-frame clones and drops some. Of 50,000 to 75,000 clones in the sample, 88% are singletons; the top ten hold around 13%. The material sequenced was peripheral blood mononuclear cells (PBMCs), taken at baseline. These receptor sequences come from a human donor with classical Hodgkin lymphoma. Both conserved end residues are part of each CDR3. A D gene is named only where the DNA matches it firmly. A clone size is listed for some rows: how often the clone was seen (once, few, many), or a class if it is expanded.

D gene	J gene	V gene	clone size	CDR3 protein	CDR3 DNA
TRBD2	TRBJ2-7	TRBV29-1	NA	CSVSSGTYEQYF	TGCAGCGTCTCTAGCGGGACCTACGAGCAGTACTTC
NA	TRBJ2-3	TRBV7-2	NA	CASSRNLALSTDTQYF	TGTGCCAGCAGCCGCAACCTAGCGTTAAGCACAGATACGCAGTATTTT
NA	TRBJ2-3	TRBV21-1	NA	CASSKGTSPGVQLTQYF	TGTGCCAGCAGCAAAGGGACTTCCCCGGGCGTCCAGCTTACGCAGTATTTT
NA	TRBJ1-2	TRBV19	NA	CASSARWDFYGYTF	TGTGCCAGTAGTGCCCGCTGGGACTTCTATGGCTACACCTTC
TRBD2	TRBJ2-1	TRBV6-6	NA	CASSPQRGGDNEQFF	TGTGCCAGCAGTCCCCAGCGGGGGGGCGACAATGAGCAGTTCTTC
NA	TRBJ1-4	TRBV6-5	NA	CASSYSSRGPNEKLFF	TGTGCCAGCAGTTACTCGAGTAGGGGCCCTAATGAAAAACTGTTTTTT
TRBD1	TRBJ1-3	TRBV7-2	NA	CASSQATGAGNTIYF	TGTGCCAGCAGCCAAGCCACAGGGGCCGGAAACACCATATATTTT
NA	TRBJ1-6	TRBV5-8	NA	CASSLRQNSPLHF	TGTGCCAGCAGCCTCAGACAGAATTCACCCCTCCACTTT
NA	TRBJ1-3	TRBV28	NA	CASSWTPGSGNTIYF	TGTGCCAGCAGTTGGACCCCCGGTTCTGGAAACACCATATATTTT
NA	TRBJ1-3	TRBV6-5	NA	CAIGGNTIYF	TGTGCCATAGGTGGAAACACCATATATTTT
NA	TRBJ1-2	TRBV9	NA	CASSATQGNGYTF	TGTGCCAGCAGCGCAACGCAGGGAAATGGCTACACCTTC
NA	TRBJ1-5	TRBV30	NA	CAWSQRWGTDQPQHF	TGTGCCTGGAGCCAAAGGTGGGGGACGGATCAGCCCCAGCATTTT
NA	TRBJ1-2	TRBV4-3	NA	CASSQDPRGVYGYTF	TGCGCCAGCAGCCAAGATCCCAGGGGTGTCTATGGCTACACCTTC
NA	TRBJ2-7	TRBV11-2	NA	CASSPLKGSYEQYF	TGTGCCAGCAGCCCTCTTAAGGGGTCGTACGAGCAGTACTTC
TRBD1	TRBJ2-5	TRBV5-1	NA	CASSLGDRVQETQYF	TGCGCCAGCAGCTTGGGGGACAGGGTACAAGAGACCCAGTACTTC
NA	TRBJ2-7	TRBV6-5	once	CASGQSSYEQYF	TGTGCCAGCGGTCAGAGCTCCTACGAGCAGTACTTC
TRBD1	TRBJ1-1	TRBV4-2	NA	CASSQEGQTVNTEAFF	TGTGCCAGCAGCCAAGAGGGACAGACCGTAAACACTGAAGCTTTCTTT
NA	TRBJ2-1	TRBV7-6	NA	CASSLESDNNEQFF	TGTGCCAGCAGCTTAGAGTCAGATAACAATGAGCAGTTCTTC
NA	TRBJ2-6	TRBV4-1	NA	CASSQDISGANVLTF	TGCGCCAGCAGCCAAGACATCTCTGGGGCCAACGTCCTGACTTTC
NA	TRBJ2-5	TRBV18	NA	CASSSGRQQETQYF	TGTGCCAGCTCATCAGGACGGCAGCAAGAGACCCAGTACTTC
NA	TRBJ1-2	TRBV10-3	NA	CAISEQWQGTGYTF	TGTGCCATCAGTGAGCAATGGCAGGGAACTGGCTACACCTTC
NA	TRBJ2-7	TRBV6-5	few	CASSPVRDISYEQYF	TGTGCCAGCAGTCCCGTTCGGGACATCTCCTACGAGCAGTACTTC